What follows are 16 T cell receptor beta chains derived from one specimen sequenced in a study of beta chain features in type 1 diabetes. These TCRs' antigens remain unknown. Findings of the study overall: Patients with Type 1 diabetes showed moderately but significantly shorter TCRB CDR3s in all four CD4+ subsets.

Every bit of the isolated RNA underwent reverse transcription, so sequencing read expressed TCRB transcripts. Sequencing was performed with immunoSEQ multiplex PCR; in TCRdb, only in-frame clones are kept and a portion is missing. The table records around 260,000 clones, just over 20% of them present only once. Sequencing used naive CD4+ T cells from blood. The receptors derive from a woman aged 40 to 50 with type 1 diabetes.

This clone was counted a few times. V is TRBV7-2 and J is TRBJ2-7, with 7 bases identical to TRBD1. Trimming cost V 5 bases and J 1 base; bases outside gene matches: 5. Germline-derived CDR1 and CDR2 are SGHTA and FQGNSA. The CDR3 has 14 residues. In DNA form, the CDR3 reads TGTGCCAGCAGCATCCGGGACAGTTCCTACGAGCAGTACTTC. It yields the protein CASSIRDSSYEQYF.

The rearrangement links TRBV5-4 to TRBJ1-4, with D tentatively TRBD1 (5 bases). This CDR3 is 14 amino acids long. The V and J ends lost 3 bases and 7 bases respectively, with 13 bases between them. Germline V gene lookup returns CDR1 SGHNT and CDR2 YYREEE (reference sequence). DNA of the CDR3: TGTGCCAGCAGCTCCGGGGGTGGGAGTGAAAAACTGTTTTTT. Translating gives CASSSGGGSEKLFF.

This clone appeared a few times. The chain links TRBV6-5 to TRBJ2-2; D gene uncertain. The CDR3 has 15 amino acids. Germline loops: CDR1 MNHEY, CDR2 SVGAGI. Trimming took 0 bases from V and 3 from J, leaving 8 bases between them. The CDR3 nucleotides read TGTGCCAGCAGTTACTCGGGCACAGACACCGGGGAGCTGTTTTTT. It codes for CASSYSGTDTGELFF.

The chain is built from TRBV20-1 and TRBJ1-2; D not certain. In germline, CDR1 is DFQATT, CDR2 SNEGSKA (reference sequence). This CDR3 is built from 9 residues. CDR3 amino acids: CYPGGGYTF. The CDR3 nucleotides read TGCTATCCTGGAGGAGGTTACACCTTC.

This clone has only a few counts. V is TRBV5-1 and J is TRBJ2-2; D is ambiguous. CDR1 is SGHRS, CDR2 YFSETQ, per germline. The CDR3 sequence is 12 residues long. V lost 2 bases, J lost 7 bases, and 6 bases lay in between. The CDR3 is CASSFSIGELFF. As DNA, the CDR3 is TGCGCCAGCAGCTTTTCAATCGGGGAGCTGTTTTTT.

The rearrangement joins TRBV2 to TRBJ2-3, with 13 bases lining up with TRBD2. This CDR3 has 15 amino acids. The ends lost 7 bases at V and 4 bases at J; junction bases unmatched: 5. CDR1 is SNHLY, CDR2 FYNNEI, per germline. The CDR3 reads CASTGTSGNPDTQYF. In DNA, the CDR3 is TGTGCCAGCACGGGGACTAGCGGGAACCCAGATACGCAGTATTTT.

V usage is TRBV29-1 and J usage is TRBJ2-1; 13 bases are shared with TRBD2. Germline CDR1 and CDR2: SQVTM and ANQGSEA. This CDR3 is built from 13 residues. The V and J ends lost 6 bases and 6 bases, in that order; junction bases with no gene match: 2. The CDR3 nucleotides are TGCAGCGTGGGACTAGCGGGGCGCAATGAGCAGTTCTTC. It codes for CSVGLAGRNEQFF.

This clone was picked up a small number of times. The V and J genes are TRBV9 and TRBJ2-7; D not certain. The CDR3 is 12 residues long. Germline assignment: CDR1 SGDLS and CDR2 YYNGEE. V shed 4 bases and J shed 7 bases, with 12 bases lying between them. The CDR3 here is CASSRSFGEQYF. The CDR3 coding sequence is TGTGCCAGCAGCCGGAGCTTCGGTGAGCAGTACTTC.

The chain is built from TRBV7-2 and TRBJ1-6; maybe TRBD1 (6 bases). The CDR3 has 15 residues. Germline V gives CDR1 SGHTA, CDR2 FQGNSA. V was clipped by 3 bases and J by 6 bases, with 12 bases between them. CDR3: CASSLGALLNSPLHF. In DNA form, the CDR3 reads TGTGCCAGCAGCTTGGGGGCCCTACTTAATTCACCCCTCCACTTT.

The chain employs TRBV6-5 and TRBJ1-4, with D possibly TRBD1 on 6 matching bases. Per the germline V gene, CDR1 is MNHEY and CDR2 is SVGAGI. Trimming removed 6 bases from V and 5 bases from J, with 13 bases in between. This CDR3 comprises 14 residues. CDR3: CASSPGQLNEKLFF. CDR3 sequence (DNA): TGTGCCAGCAGCCCCGGACAGTTGAATGAAAAACTGTTTTTT.

This clone was seen a few times. J is TRBJ1-2 and V is TRBV6-6; 7 nucleotides align to TRBD1. Germline values: CDR1 MNHNY, CDR2 SVGAGI (reference sequence). The V segment lost 7 bases and the J segment 9 bases; nucleotides outside the gene matches: 17. The CDR3 covers 15 residues. The CDR3 reads CASTQTGGGEIRYTF. Here the CDR3 DNA reads TGTGCCAGCACTCAAACGGGAGGGGGCGAAATTCGCTACACCTTC.

This clone occurred a few times. Additional DNA sequences in this sample encode the identical CDR3. The rearrangement uses TRBV7-3 and TRBJ1-1; a possible D gene is TRBD1 (5 bases). Trimming removed 5 bases at V and 1 base at J, with 8 bases between. The germline V gene encodes CDR1 SGHTA and CDR2 FQGTGA. The CDR3 is made up of 13 amino acids. The CDR3 DNA follows: TGTGCCAGCAGCCGACAGCCGAACACTGAAGCTTTCTTT. Amino acid sequence: CASSRQPNTEAFF.

This clone was observed a handful of times. This chain links TRBV7-9 with TRBJ1-1, with 7 bases that match TRBD1. This CDR3 has 15 amino acids. Germline values: CDR1 SEHNR, CDR2 FQNEAQ (reference sequence). With V trimmed by 1 base and J by 4 bases, 6 bases remained unmatched. This chain's CDR3 is CASSLEAGGITEAFF. The DNA for the CDR3 is TGTGCCAGCAGCTTAGAAGCAGGGGGTATCACTGAAGCTTTCTTT.

This clone was counted only a few times. This rearrangement joins TRBV4-3 to TRBJ2-3; the D gene is possibly TRBD2 (5 bases). The V gene's germline CDR1 is LGHNA and CDR2 YSLEER. Trimming pared 1 base from V and 3 bases from J, leaving 14 bases between. There are 16 residues in the CDR3. The CDR3 DNA sequence: TGCGCCAGCAGCCAAGCCTCAGCGCCGGGGACAGATACGCAGTATTTT. It yields the protein CASSQASAPGTDTQYF.

The chain combines TRBV27 with TRBJ2-7; possible D gene TRBD2, 5 bases. CDR3 length equals 14 residues. Per the germline V gene, CDR1 is MNHEY and CDR2 is SMNVEV (reference sequence). Trimming stripped 3 bases from V and 0 bases from J, with 9 bases between. The DNA for the CDR3 is TGTGCCAGCAGTTTTAGTCGGGACTCCTACGAGCAGTACTTC. Amino acids: CASSFSRDSYEQYF.

This chain links TRBV28 with TRBJ2-7; D not resolved. Germline CDR1 and CDR2: MDHEN and SYDVKM. The V gene lost 6 bases and the J gene lost 3 bases, with 9 bases spanning the gap. The CDR3 is 12 amino acids. The CDR3 nucleotides read TGTGCCAGCAGCCGAGGATACTACGAGCAGTACTTC. This encodes CASSRGYYEQYF.